This TCR beta chain was sequenced in a study of graft-versus-host responses after intestinal transplantation. The wider study: Those transplanted obtained multivisceral, liver-intestinal, or isolated intestinal grafts. Following induction with anti-thymocyte globulin, all recipients were given tacrolimus and steroids for 2 to 4 years.

The table came from immunoSEQ multiplex PCR; TCRdb's copy has only in-frame clones and leaves some out. Seen here are 120,000 or so clones, just over 90% observed once, and the top ten hold around 0.49%. The V gene's germline CDR1 is MNHEY and CDR2 SVGAGI. V lost 8 bases, J lost 0 bases, and 10 bases lay in between. This CDR3 has 13 residues. Study results and limitations: Recipient marrow contained GvH clones, some of which appeared first in ileum or blood. Individuals who had graft-donor T cell macrochimerism had allografts that showed high graft-versus-host to host-versus-graft clonal ratios.

A word on this clone: Its antigen remains unknown.

The V call is TRBV6-5, the J call TRBJ1-1; D is possibly TRBD1 (5 bases). This material consisted of unstimulated CD8+ T cells sorted from spleen or lymph node cells, taken before intestinal transplant. This TCR derives from a human donor who received an intestinal transplant. CDR3 amino acids: CASWQGMNTEAFF. Here the CDR3 DNA reads TGTGCCAGCTGGCAGGGAATGAACACTGAAGCTTTCTTT.